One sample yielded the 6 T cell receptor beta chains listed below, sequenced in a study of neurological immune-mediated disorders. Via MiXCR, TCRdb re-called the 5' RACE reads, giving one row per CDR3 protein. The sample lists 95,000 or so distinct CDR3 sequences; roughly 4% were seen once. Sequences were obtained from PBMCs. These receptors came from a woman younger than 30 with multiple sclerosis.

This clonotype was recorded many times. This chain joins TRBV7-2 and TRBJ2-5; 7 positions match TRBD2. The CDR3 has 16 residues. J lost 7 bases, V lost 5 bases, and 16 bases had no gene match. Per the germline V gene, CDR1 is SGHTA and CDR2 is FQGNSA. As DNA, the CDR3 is TGTGCCAGCAGCCCCAGCGGGACCGCTGGCACTAGGACCCAGTACTTC. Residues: CASSPSGTAGTRTQYF.

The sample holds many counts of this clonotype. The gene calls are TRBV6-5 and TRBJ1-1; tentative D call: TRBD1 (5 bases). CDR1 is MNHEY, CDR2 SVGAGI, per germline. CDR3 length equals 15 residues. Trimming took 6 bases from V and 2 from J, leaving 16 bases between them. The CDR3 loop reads CASSRGGDRNTEAFF. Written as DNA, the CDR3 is TGTGCCAGCAGCCGCGGGGGGGATCGTAACACTGAAGCTTTCTTT.

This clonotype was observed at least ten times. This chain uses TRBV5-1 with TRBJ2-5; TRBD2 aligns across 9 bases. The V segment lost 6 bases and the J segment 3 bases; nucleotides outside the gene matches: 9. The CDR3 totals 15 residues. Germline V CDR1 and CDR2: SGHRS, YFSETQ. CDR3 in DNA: TGCGCCAGCAATTTTGGTAGCGGGAGCGAAGAGACCCAGTACTTC. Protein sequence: CASNFGSGSEETQYF.

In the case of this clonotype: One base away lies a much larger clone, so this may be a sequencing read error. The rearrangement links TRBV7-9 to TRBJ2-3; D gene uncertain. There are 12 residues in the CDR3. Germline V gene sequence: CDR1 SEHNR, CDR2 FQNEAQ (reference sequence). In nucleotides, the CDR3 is TGTGACAGCAGCTTAGCAGCGGATACGCAGTATTTT. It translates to CDSSLAADTQYF.

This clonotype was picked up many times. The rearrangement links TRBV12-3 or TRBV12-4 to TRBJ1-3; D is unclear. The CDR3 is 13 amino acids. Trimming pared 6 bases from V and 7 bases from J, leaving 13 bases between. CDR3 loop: CASSRDGFNTIYF. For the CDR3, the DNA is TGTGCCAGCAGCCGAGACGGGTTTAACACCATATATTTT.

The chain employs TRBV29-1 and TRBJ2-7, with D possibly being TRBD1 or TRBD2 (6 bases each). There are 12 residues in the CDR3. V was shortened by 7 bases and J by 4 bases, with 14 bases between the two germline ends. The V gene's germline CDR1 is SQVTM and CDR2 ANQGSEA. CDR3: CSAGGTTYEQYF. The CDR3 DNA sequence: TGCAGCGCCGGCGGGACAACTTACGAGCAGTACTTC.